This TCR beta chain comes out of a study of PD-1 blockade in mismatch repair-deficient tumors. Mismatch repair deficiency was confirmed in all patients, by PCR or immunohistochemistry. TCRs were sequenced from a few patients responding to pembrolizumab. Trimming pared 4 bases from V and 9 bases from J, leaving 13 bases between. The CDR3 spans 13 residues. Per the germline V gene, CDR1 is MNHNY and CDR2 is SVGAGI (reference sequence). Here immunoSEQ multiplex PCR was the method, and the copy in TCRdb shows in-frame clones only, minus some. The sample holds 90,000 to 130,000 clones, over 60% seen once. This chain connects TRBV6-6 to TRBJ1-3, with D uncertain. The clonotype was recovered from an adult with mismatch repair-deficient cancer. Sequenced here: peripheral blood, sampled approximately 14 months after starting pembrolizumab. This CDR3 is CASSSPARRTIYF. CDR3 nucleotide sequence: TGTGCCAGCAGTTCACCAGCCCGACGCACCATATATTTT.